This TCR beta chain was sequenced for a study of OX40 agonist ivuxolimab in advanced cancers. Study overall: Patients were treated with ivuxolimab, an agonistic anti-OX40 (CD134) antibody. With a range of roughly 23 to 90, age averaged roughly 61 years, and around 83% were male.

The method was immunoSEQ multiplex PCR; TCRdb's version includes in-frame clones alone and lacks a portion of them. The sample records 35,000 to 45,000 clones, around 92% being singletons. This CDR3 spans 14 amino acids. Germline V CDR1 and CDR2: LNHDA, SQIVND (reference sequence). Trimming at V came to 7 bases and at J to 6 bases, leaving 10 bases not matched to a gene. V is TRBV19 and J is TRBJ2-7; 9 bases map to TRBD1. The specimen comprised CD4+ or CD8+ T cells sorted from blood, sampled in a trial of the OX40 agonist ivuxolimab. This sequence was found in an adult with an advanced solid tumor such as melanoma, head and neck, liver or kidney cancer. In DNA, the CDR3 is TGTGCCAGTACCGACTCCGGGACAGGGAGCGAGCAGTACTTC. Its protein product is CASTDSGTGSEQYF. The full variable domain, its missing parts supplied by reference TRBV19 and TRBJ2-7, is DGGITQSPKYLFRKEGQNVTLSCEQNLNHDAMYWYRQDPGQGLRLIYYSQIVNDFQKGDIAEGYSVSREKKESFPLTVTSAQKNPTAFYLCASTDSGTGSEQYFGPGTRLTVT.